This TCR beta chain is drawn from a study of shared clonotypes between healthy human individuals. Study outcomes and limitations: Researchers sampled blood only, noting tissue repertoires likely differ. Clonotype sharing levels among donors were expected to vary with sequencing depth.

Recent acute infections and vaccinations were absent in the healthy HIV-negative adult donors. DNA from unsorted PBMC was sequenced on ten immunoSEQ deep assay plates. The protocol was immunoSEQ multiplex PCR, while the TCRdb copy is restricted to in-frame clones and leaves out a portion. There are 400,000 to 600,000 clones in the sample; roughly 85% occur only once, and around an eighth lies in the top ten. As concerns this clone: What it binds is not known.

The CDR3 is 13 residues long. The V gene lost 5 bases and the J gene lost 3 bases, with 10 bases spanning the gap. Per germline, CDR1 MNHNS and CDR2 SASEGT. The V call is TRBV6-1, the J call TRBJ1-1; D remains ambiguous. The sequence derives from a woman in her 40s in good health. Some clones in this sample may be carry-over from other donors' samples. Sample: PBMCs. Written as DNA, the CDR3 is TGTGCCAGCAGTTCCGAGTGGGACACTGAAGCTTTCTTT. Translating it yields CASSSEWDTEAFF.